This T cell receptor beta chain was sequenced in a study of blood T cell repertoires in COVID-19. Trimming at V came to 0 bases and at J to 7 bases, leaving 5 bases not matched to a gene. Germline CDR1 is SGHRS and CDR2 is YFSETQ. The CDR3 extends over 15 amino acids. Sequenced by immunoSEQ multiplex PCR; TCRdb stores in-frame clones only, minus some. Of approximately 350,000 clones listed, about four fifths are singletons. The TCR comes from a man younger than 45 with active or convalescent COVID-19. Sequenced material: peripheral blood. The rearrangement links TRBV5-1 to TRBJ2-1, with 9 bases identical to TRBD1. The CDR3 nucleotides are TGCGCCAGCAGCTTGGCCGGGACAGGGTGGAATGAGCAGTTCTTC. Translating it yields CASSLAGTGWNEQFF.